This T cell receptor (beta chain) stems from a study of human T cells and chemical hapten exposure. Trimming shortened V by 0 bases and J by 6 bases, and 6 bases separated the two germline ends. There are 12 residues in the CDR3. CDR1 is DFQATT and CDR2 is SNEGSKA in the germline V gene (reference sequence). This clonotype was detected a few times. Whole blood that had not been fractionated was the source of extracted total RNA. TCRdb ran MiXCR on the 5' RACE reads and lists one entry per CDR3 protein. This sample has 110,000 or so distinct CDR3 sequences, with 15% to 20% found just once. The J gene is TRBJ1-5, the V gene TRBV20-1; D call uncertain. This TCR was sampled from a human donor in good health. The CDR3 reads CSAREGGQPQHF. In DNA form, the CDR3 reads TGCAGTGCTAGAGAGGGCGGTCAGCCCCAGCATTTT.